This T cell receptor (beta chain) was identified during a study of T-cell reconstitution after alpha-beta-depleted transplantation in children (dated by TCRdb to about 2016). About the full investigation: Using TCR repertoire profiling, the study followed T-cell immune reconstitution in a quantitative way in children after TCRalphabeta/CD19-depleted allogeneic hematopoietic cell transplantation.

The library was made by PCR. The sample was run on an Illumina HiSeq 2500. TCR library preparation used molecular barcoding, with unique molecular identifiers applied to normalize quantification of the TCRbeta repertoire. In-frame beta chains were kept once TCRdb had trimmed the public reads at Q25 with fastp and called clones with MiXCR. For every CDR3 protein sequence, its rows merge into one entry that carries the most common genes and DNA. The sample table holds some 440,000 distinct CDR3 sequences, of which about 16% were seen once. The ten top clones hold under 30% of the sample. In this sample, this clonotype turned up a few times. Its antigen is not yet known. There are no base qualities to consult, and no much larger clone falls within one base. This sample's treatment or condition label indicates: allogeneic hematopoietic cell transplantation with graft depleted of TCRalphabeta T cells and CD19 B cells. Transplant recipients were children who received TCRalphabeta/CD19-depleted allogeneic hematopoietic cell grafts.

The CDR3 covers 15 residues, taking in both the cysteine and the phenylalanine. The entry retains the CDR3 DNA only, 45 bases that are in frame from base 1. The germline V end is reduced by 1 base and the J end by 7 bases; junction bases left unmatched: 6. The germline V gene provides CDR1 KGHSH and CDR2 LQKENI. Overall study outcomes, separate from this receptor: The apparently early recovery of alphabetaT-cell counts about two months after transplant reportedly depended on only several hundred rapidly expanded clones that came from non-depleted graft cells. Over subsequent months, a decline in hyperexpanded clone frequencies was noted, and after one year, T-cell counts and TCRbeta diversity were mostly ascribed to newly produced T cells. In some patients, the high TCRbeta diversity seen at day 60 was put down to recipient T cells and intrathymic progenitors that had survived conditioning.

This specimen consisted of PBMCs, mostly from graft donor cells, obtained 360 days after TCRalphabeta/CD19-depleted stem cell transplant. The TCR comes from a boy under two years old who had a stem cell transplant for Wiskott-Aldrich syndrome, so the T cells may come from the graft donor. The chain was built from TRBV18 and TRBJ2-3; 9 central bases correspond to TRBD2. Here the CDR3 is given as CASSPLRGGPYTQYF. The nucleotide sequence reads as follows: TGTGCCAGCTCACCACTGCGGGGGGGCCCGTATACGCAGTATTTT.